This TCR beta chain was identified during a study of blood T cells in healthy people across ages. This clonotype was detected ten times or more. What it binds is not known. Study results and limitations: Changes seen in expanded clonotypes were possibly confounded by donor CMV status left unknown.

The CDR3 sequence is 15 residues long. The V and J ends lost 4 bases and 8 bases, in that order; junction bases with no gene match: 11. The germline V gene encodes CDR1 SGHRS and CDR2 YFSETQ. Through a sample-barcoded 5' primer and a J-beta primer mix, a second PCR was run for 7 to 11 cycles. One entry per CDR3 protein results from TCRdb running MiXCR on the 5' RACE reads. In the table there are 710,000 or so distinct CDR3 sequences, about 30% of which are singletons. Approximately 9.4 milliliters was the volume of peripheral blood drawn from each donor. The clonotype was recovered from a woman of 80 years or more in good health. The V gene is TRBV5-1, the J gene TRBJ1-2; 10 positions agree with TRBD1. The specimen was blood. The CDR3 DNA reads as TGCGCCAGCAGCGAAGTACTGGGGGACAGGGGCGGCTACACCTTC. Protein: CASSEVLGDRGGYTF.